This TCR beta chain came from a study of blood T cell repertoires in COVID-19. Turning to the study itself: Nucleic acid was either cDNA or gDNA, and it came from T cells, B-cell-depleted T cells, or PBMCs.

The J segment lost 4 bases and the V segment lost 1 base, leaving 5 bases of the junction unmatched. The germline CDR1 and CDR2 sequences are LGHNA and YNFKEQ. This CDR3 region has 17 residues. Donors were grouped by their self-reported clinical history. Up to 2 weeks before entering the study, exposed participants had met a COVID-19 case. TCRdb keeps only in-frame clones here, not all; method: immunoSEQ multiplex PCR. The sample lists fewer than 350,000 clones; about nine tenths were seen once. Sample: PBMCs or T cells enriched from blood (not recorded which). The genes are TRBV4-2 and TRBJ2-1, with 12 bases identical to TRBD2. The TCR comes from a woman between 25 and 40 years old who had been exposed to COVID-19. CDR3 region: CASSQGGLAGIYNEQFF. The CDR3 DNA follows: TGTGCCAGCAGCCAAGGCGGACTAGCGGGAATTTACAATGAGCAGTTCTTC.